This TCR beta chain appears in the sequencing data of a study of spatial heterogeneity in lung cancer. Unique molecular identifiers, one per molecule, were present on every TCR cDNA molecule. TCRdb re-called the 5' RACE reads with MiXCR, one entry per CDR3 protein. The sample lists about 48,000 distinct CDR3 sequences, roughly 5% occurring once. This sample's time point: sample taken at primary tumor resection. In each case, whole RNA from tumor, nontumor lung or frozen PBMC was sequenced unsorted. The sample holds many counts of this clonotype. V was clipped by 4 bases and J by 2 bases; unmatched bases: 16. Germline V gene sequence: CDR1 SGHRS, CDR2 YFSETQ. The CDR3 sequence is 18 residues long.

Here the sequenced sample was PBMCs, taken at surgery. The J gene is TRBJ2-3, the V gene TRBV5-1; 7 bases agree with TRBD2. This TCR was recovered from a male donor with early-stage non-small cell lung cancer. Here the CDR3 reads CASSRGLLRERTTDTQYF. CDR3 in DNA: TGCGCCAGCAGCCGCGGACTATTGCGGGAGAGAACCACAGATACGCAGTATTTT.